This T cell receptor beta chain came from a study of metastatic and nonmetastatic thyroid tumors. Whole-study context: Comparison of repertoires was carried out across blood and tumor or nodule tissue from malignant and benign thyroid patients.

Trimming took off 4 bases at V and 0 bases at J, with 10 bases between the two ends. Looked up from germline, CDR1 is DFQATT and CDR2 is SNEGSKA (reference sequence). The CDR3 spans 13 residues. This clone has a count of ten or more. Until they underwent thyroid surgery, no patient had received any treatment. TCRdb reprocessed the PCR reads via MiXCR. The table records nearly 35,000 clones, about 15% of them present only once. The sequenced material came from blood. The chain combines TRBV20-1 with TRBJ2-7; D gene unclear. The source is a female donor with papillary thyroid cancer or a benign thyroid nodule (not recorded which). Some clones in this sample may be carry-over from other donors' samples. CDR3 sequence: CSATRLYSYEQYF. CDR3 nucleotides: TGCAGTGCTACCCGACTGTACTCCTACGAGCAGTACTTC.